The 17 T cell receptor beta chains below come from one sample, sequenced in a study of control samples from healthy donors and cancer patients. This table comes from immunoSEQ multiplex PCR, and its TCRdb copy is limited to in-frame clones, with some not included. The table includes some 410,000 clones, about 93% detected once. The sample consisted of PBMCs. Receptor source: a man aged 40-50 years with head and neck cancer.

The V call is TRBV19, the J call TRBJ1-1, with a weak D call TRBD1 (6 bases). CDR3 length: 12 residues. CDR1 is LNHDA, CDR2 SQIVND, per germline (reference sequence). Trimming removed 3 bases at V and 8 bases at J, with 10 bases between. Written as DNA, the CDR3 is TGTGCCAGTAGTATGCGAGGGGGGGAAGCTTTCTTT. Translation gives CASSMRGGEAFF.

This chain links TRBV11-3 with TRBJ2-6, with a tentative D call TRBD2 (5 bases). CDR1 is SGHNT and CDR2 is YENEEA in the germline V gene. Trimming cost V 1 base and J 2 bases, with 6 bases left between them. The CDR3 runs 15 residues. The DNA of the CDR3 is TGTGCCAGCAGCTTAGGAGGGCCTGGGGCCAACGTCCTGACTTTC. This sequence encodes CASSLGGPGANVLTF.

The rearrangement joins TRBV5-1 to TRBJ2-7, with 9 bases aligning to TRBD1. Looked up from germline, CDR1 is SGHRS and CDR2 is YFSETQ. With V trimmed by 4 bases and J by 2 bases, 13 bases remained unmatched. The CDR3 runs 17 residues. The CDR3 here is CASSGYSGTGNPYEQYF. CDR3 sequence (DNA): TGCGCCAGCAGCGGATACTCCGGGACAGGGAACCCCTACGAGCAGTACTTC.

The CDR3 coding sequence is TGCGCCAGCAGCAGGTCCGGACAGGGAGAAGAGACCCAGTACTTC. This gives the protein CASSRSGQGEETQYF. V gene TRBV5-1 combines with J gene TRBJ2-5; 8 bases line up with TRBD1. V lost 4 bases, J lost 3 bases, and 8 bases stayed unmatched. Germline CDR1 and CDR2: SGHRS and YFSETQ. CDR3 length equals 15 residues.

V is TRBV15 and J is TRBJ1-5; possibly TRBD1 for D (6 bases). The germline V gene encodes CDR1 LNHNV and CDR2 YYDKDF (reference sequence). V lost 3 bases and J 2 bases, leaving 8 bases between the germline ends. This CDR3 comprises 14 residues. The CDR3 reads CATSSGGRNQPQHF. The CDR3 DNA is TGTGCCACCAGCAGCGGGGGGCGCAATCAGCCCCAGCATTTT.

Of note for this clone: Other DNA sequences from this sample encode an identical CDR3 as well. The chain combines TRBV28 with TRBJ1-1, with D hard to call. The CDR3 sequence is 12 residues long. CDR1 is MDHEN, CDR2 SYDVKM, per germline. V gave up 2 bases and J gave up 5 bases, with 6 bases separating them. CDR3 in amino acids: CASSLGNTEAFF. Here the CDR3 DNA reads TGTGCCAGCAGTTTAGGTAATACTGAAGCTTTCTTT.

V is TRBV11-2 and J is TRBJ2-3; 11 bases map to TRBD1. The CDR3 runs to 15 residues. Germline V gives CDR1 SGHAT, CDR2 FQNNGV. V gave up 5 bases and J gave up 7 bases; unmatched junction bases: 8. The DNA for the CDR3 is TGTGCCAGCAGCCTCGGACAGGGGGCGCAATATACGCAGTATTTT. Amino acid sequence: CASSLGQGAQYTQYF.

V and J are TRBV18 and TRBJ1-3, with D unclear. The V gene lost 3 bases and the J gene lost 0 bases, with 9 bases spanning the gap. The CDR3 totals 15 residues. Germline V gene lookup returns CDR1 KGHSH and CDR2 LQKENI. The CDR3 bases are TGTGCCAGCTCACCCGTAGGGTCCTCTGGAAACACCATATATTTT. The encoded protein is CASSPVGSSGNTIYF. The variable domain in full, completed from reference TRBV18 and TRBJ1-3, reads NAGVMQNPRHLVRRRGQEARLRCSPMKGHSHVYWYRQLPEEGLKFMVYLQKENIIDESGMPKERFSAEFPKEGPSILRIQQVVRGDSAAYFCASSPVGSSGNTIYFGEGSWLTVV.

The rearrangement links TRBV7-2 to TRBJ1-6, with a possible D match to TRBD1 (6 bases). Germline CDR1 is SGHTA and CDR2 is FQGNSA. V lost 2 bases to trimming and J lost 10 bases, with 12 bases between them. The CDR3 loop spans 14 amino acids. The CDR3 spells CASSLRGAESPLHF. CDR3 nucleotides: TGTGCCAGCAGCTTACGGGGGGCGGAGTCACCCCTCCACTTT.

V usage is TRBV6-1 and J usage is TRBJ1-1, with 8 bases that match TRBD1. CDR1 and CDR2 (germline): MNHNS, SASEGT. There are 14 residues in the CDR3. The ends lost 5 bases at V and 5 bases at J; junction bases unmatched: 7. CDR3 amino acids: CASSHGQGGTEAFF. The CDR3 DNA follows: TGTGCCAGCAGTCATGGACAGGGAGGGACTGAAGCTTTCTTT.

In nucleotides, the CDR3 is TGTGCCAGCAGTTTTTCGCAGGGGCGGGTGTTCGCGAACACCGGGGAGCTGTTTTTT. Amino acid sequence: CASSFSQGRVFANTGELFF. The chain couples TRBV28 to TRBJ2-2; D may be TRBD1 (6 bases). The germline CDR1 and CDR2 sequences are MDHEN and SYDVKM. V was clipped by 3 bases and J by 0 bases, with 20 bases between them. The CDR3 runs to 19 residues.

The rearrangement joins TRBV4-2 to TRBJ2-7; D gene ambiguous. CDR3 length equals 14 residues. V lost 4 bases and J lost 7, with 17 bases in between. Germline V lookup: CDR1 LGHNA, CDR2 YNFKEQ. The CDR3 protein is CASSPNTLSQEQYF. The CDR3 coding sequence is TGTGCCAGCAGCCCCAACACCTTAAGTCAGGAGCAGTACTTC.

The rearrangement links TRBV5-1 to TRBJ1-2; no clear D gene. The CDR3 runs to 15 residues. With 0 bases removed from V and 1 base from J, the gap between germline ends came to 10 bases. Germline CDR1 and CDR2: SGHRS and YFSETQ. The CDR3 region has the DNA TGCGCCAGCAGCTTGGGGAGTTTGGGTAACTATGGCTACACCTTC. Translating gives CASSLGSLGNYGYTF. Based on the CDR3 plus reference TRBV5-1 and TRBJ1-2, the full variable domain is KAGVTQTPRYLIKTRGQQVTLSCSPISGHRSVSWYQQTPGQGLQFLFEYFSETQRNKGNFPGRFSGRQFSNSRSEMNVSTLELGDSALYLCASSLGSLGNYGYTFGSGTRLTVV.

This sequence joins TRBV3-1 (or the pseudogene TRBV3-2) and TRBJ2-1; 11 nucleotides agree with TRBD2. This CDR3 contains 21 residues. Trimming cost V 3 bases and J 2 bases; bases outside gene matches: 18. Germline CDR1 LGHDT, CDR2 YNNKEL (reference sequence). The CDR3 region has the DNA TGTGCCAGCAGCCAGAAAGTAGTTCTAGCGGGAGGCATGGTGCCCTACAATGAGCAGTTCTTC. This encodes CASSQKVVLAGGMVPYNEQFF.

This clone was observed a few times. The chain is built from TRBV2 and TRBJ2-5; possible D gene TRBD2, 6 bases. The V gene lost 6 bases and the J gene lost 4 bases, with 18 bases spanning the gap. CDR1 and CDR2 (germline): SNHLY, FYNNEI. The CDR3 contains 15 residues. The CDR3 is CASRTGGVLGETQYF. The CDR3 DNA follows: TGTGCCAGCAGAACCGGAGGGGTTCTTGGAGAGACCCAGTACTTC. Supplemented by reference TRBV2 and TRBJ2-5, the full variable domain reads EPEVTQTPSHQVTQMGQEVILRCVPISNHLYFYWYRQILGQKVEFLVSFYNNEISEKSEIFDDQFSVERPDGSNFTLKIRSTKLEDSAMYFCASRTGGVLGETQYFGPGTRLLVL.

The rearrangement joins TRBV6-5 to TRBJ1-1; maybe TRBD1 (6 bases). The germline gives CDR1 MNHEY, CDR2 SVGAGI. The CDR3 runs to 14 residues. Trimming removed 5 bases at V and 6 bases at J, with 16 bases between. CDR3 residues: CASSPRQDRSEAFF. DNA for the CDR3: TGTGCCAGCAGTCCTAGACAGGATCGATCTGAAGCTTTCTTT.

The DNA of the CDR3 is TGTGCCAGCAGCTTGGTAGGGGCAAGCACCGGGGAGCTGTTTTTT. Amino acid sequence: CASSLVGASTGELFF. The gene calls are TRBV5-6 and TRBJ2-2; TRBD1 might be the D (5 bases). The CDR3 extends over 15 amino acids. V was shortened by 0 bases and J by 4 bases, with 10 bases between the two germline ends. Germline loops: CDR1 SGHDT, CDR2 YYEEEE.